This is a list of T cell receptor beta chains from one sample in a study of blood T cell repertoires in COVID-19. Assay used: immunoSEQ multiplex PCR; TCRdb lists only in-frame clones, some missing. The sample has some 130,000 clones, around 89% seen once. Sequences were obtained from peripheral blood. Receptors were obtained from a man between 60 and 75 years old with active or convalescent COVID-19. Both conserved end residues are part of each CDR3. D genes are given only for firm matches. Clone size, where shown, is once, few, many, or a class for clones that have expanded.

clone_size: once
v_call: TRBV3-1/TRBV3-2
j_call: TRBJ2-3
d_call: TRBD2
cdr3_nt: TGTGCCAGCACGACTAGCGGGGTCCGGGATACGCAGTATTTT
cdr3_aa: CASTTSGVRDTQYF

clone_size: -
v_call: TRBV6-4
j_call: TRBJ2-7
d_call: TRBD2
cdr3_nt: TGTGCCAGCAGTTCTCTAGCGGGCGGCGAGCAGTACTTC
cdr3_aa: CASSSLAGGEQYF

clone_size: -
v_call: TRBV7-9
j_call: TRBJ1-3
d_call: -
cdr3_nt: TGTGCCAGCAGCTTAAAGGGGATCGGAAACACCATATATTTT
cdr3_aa: CASSLKGIGNTIYF

clone_size: -
v_call: TRBV15
j_call: TRBJ2-7
d_call: -
cdr3_nt: TGTGCCACCAGCAGAGATCGAGGTTATGAGCAGTACTTC
cdr3_aa: CATSRDRGYEQYF

clone_size: -
v_call: TRBV5-1
j_call: TRBJ2-7
d_call: -
cdr3_nt: TGCGCCAGCAGCTCCCGGGGTAGCTCCTACGAGCAGTACTTC
cdr3_aa: CASSSRGSSYEQYF

clone_size: -
v_call: TRBV30
j_call: TRBJ1-3
d_call: -
cdr3_nt: TGTGCCCTGGTGACTTCTGGAAACACCATATATTTT
cdr3_aa: CALVTSGNTIYF

clone_size: -
v_call: TRBV1
j_call: TRBJ2-1
d_call: -
cdr3_nt: TGCACCAGCAGCTACAGACAGGGCGGTCGAGTGGGCAATGAGCAGTTCTTC
cdr3_aa: CTSSYRQGGRVGNEQFF

clone_size: -
v_call: TRBV27
j_call: TRBJ2-7
d_call: TRBD1
cdr3_nt: TGTGCCAGCATCGAGGGCCGGGACAGGGTTACCTACGAGCAGTACTTC
cdr3_aa: CASIEGRDRVTYEQYF

clone_size: -
v_call: TRBV3-1/TRBV3-2
j_call: TRBJ1-2
d_call: -
cdr3_nt: TGTGCCAGCAGCCTACAGGTGACCTATGGCTACACCTTC
cdr3_aa: CASSLQVTYGYTF

clone_size: -
v_call: TRBV7-2
j_call: TRBJ1-1
d_call: TRBD1
cdr3_nt: TGTGCCAGCAGCTTAATGGACAGGGTCTCGGGTGAAGCTTTCTTT
cdr3_aa: CASSLMDRVSGEAFF

clone_size: -
v_call: TRBV27
j_call: TRBJ2-5
d_call: -
cdr3_nt: TGTGCCAGCAGTTCAAACAGGGAAGAGACCCAGTACTTC
cdr3_aa: CASSSNREETQYF

clone_size: -
v_call: TRBV10-3
j_call: TRBJ2-5
d_call: TRBD1
cdr3_nt: TGTGCCATCAGTGGAGGACCGAGGAATTCGGGACAGCAAGAGACCCAGTACTTC
cdr3_aa: CAISGGPRNSGQQETQYF

clone_size: -
v_call: TRBV6-2/TRBV6-3
j_call: TRBJ1-5
d_call: -
cdr3_nt: TGTGCCAGCAGTTACCTTTATAGCAATCAGCCCCAGCATTTT
cdr3_aa: CASSYLYSNQPQHF

clone_size: -
v_call: TRBV3-1/TRBV3-2
j_call: TRBJ1-3
d_call: TRBD1
cdr3_nt: TGTGCCAGCAGCGACAGGGCCTCTGGAAACACCATATATTTT
cdr3_aa: CASSDRASGNTIYF

clone_size: -
v_call: TRBV5-1
j_call: TRBJ2-5
d_call: -
cdr3_nt: TGCGCCAGCAGCTTGGCGGGTCAAGATCGGACCCAGTACTTC
cdr3_aa: CASSLAGQDRTQYF

clone_size: once
v_call: TRBV20-1
j_call: TRBJ1-5
d_call: -
cdr3_nt: TGCAGTGCTAGTGGTAATAGCAATCAGCCCCAGCATTTT
cdr3_aa: CSASGNSNQPQHF

clone_size: -
v_call: TRBV5-4
j_call: TRBJ2-7
d_call: TRBD1
cdr3_nt: TGTGCCAGCAGCTTGGAAGGGGGCCTCTACGAGCAGTACTTC
cdr3_aa: CASSLEGGLYEQYF

clone_size: -
v_call: TRBV2
j_call: TRBJ1-1
d_call: TRBD1
cdr3_nt: TGTGCCAGCAGTGGGACAGGGGGGGAAACTGAAGCTTTCTTT
cdr3_aa: CASSGTGGETEAFF

clone_size: -
v_call: TRBV19
j_call: TRBJ2-3
d_call: -
cdr3_nt: TGTGCCAGTAGTATCGGCGGGAAGGTAGCAGATACGCAGTATTTT
cdr3_aa: CASSIGGKVADTQYF

clone_size: few
v_call: TRBV10-3
j_call: TRBJ2-2
d_call: -
cdr3_nt: TGTGCCATGGGACGTTTCTCTCAGGGGCGGAACACCGGGGAGCTGTTTTTT
cdr3_aa: CAMGRFSQGRNTGELFF

clone_size: -
v_call: TRBV5-6
j_call: TRBJ2-2
d_call: -
cdr3_nt: TGTGCCAGCAGCTTGGAGCAGGGATCGAACACCGGGGAGCTGTTTTTT
cdr3_aa: CASSLEQGSNTGELFF

clone_size: -
v_call: TRBV13
j_call: TRBJ1-4
d_call: TRBD1
cdr3_nt: TGTGCCAGCAGCTCTAGGACAGGGCGAGGTGAAAAACTGTTTTTT
cdr3_aa: CASSSRTGRGEKLFF

clone_size: once
v_call: TRBV7-8
j_call: TRBJ1-2
d_call: -
cdr3_nt: TGTGCCAGCAGCTTAGAACCGGGGAGCTATGGCTACACCTTC
cdr3_aa: CASSLEPGSYGYTF

clone_size: -
v_call: TRBV20-1
j_call: TRBJ2-5
d_call: -
cdr3_nt: TGCAGTGCTAGTGGAGGGGGAGTAGAGACCCAGTACTTC
cdr3_aa: CSASGGGVETQYF

clone_size: -
v_call: TRBV7-2
j_call: TRBJ2-2
d_call: TRBD1
cdr3_nt: TGTGCCAGCAGCCGCTTGATCGGACAGGGTCACACCGGGGAGCTGTTTTTT
cdr3_aa: CASSRLIGQGHTGELFF

clone_size: -
v_call: TRBV4-1
j_call: TRBJ2-3
d_call: TRBD2
cdr3_nt: TGCGCCAGCAGTCTTATAGCGGGGGGCCATGGAGATACGCAGTATTTT
cdr3_aa: CASSLIAGGHGDTQYF